Below, 13 T cell receptor beta chains from the same sample are listed, as sequenced in a study of T and B cells in COVID-19 patients. Each TRB amplification used roughly 220-550 ng of genomic DNA from blood. BIOMED2 TRB-A/B primer pools were used in multiplex TRB PCR. TCRdb re-called the multiplex PCR reads with MiXCR, one entry per CDR3 protein. The table has fewer than 6,000 distinct CDR3 sequences, 28% seen once. The sample was blood. All receptors come from a human donor with active COVID-19.

By frequency in the sample, this clonotype is medium-sized. The chain is built from TRBV27 and TRBJ1-4; TRBD1 might be the D (5 bases). Germline V gives CDR1 MNHEY, CDR2 SMNVEV (reference sequence). The CDR3 length is 13 residues. The V and J ends lost 3 bases and 8 bases respectively, with 10 bases between them. As DNA, the CDR3 is TGTGCCAGCAGTTTTGGGGAGGGGGAAAAACTGTTTTTT. Its protein product is CASSFGEGEKLFF.

This clonotype has a handful of counts. V gene TRBV7-2 combines with J gene TRBJ2-1, with D possibly TRBD1 on 6 matching bases. The CDR3 is made up of 13 amino acids. Trimming shortened V by 1 base and J by 9 bases, and 10 bases separated the two germline ends. Looked up from germline, CDR1 is SGHTA and CDR2 is FQGNSA. In DNA form, the CDR3 reads TGTGCCAGCAGCTTAGGAACAGGGTTTGAGCAGTTCTTC. The encoded protein is CASSLGTGFEQFF.

A note on this clonotype: This may arise from a read error, as a much more abundant clone is one base away. The genes are TRBV29-1 and TRBJ2-4, with D perhaps TRBD2 (7 bases). The V gene's germline CDR1 is SQVTM and CDR2 ANQGSEA. The CDR3 covers 18 residues. DNA of the CDR3: TGCAGCGCCGAGGGAGGGGGGGTCTCCCATCTAGCCAAAAGCATTCAGTACTTC. Its translation: CSAEGGGVSHLAKSIQYF.

This clonotype is categorized as medium-sized. The chain links TRBV6-5 to TRBJ2-7; D remains unclear. V lost 7 bases and J 3 bases, leaving 16 bases between the germline ends. CDR1 and CDR2 (germline): MNHEY, SVGAGI. This CDR3 spans 14 amino acids. The CDR3 spells CASKVTDSYYEQYF. In nucleotides, the CDR3 is TGTGCCAGCAAGGTGACCGACTCATACTACGAGCAGTACTTC.

V and J are TRBV20-1 and TRBJ1-5; 7 nucleotides agree with TRBD1. With 6 bases clipped from V and 4 bases from J, the junction kept 3 bases outside the gene matches. This CDR3 region has 12 residues. CDR1 is DFQATT, CDR2 SNEGSKA, per germline (reference sequence). CDR3 region: CSAAGGNQPQHF. The DNA of the CDR3 is TGCAGTGCGGCAGGGGGAAATCAGCCCCAGCATTTT.

The rearrangement links TRBV6-2 or TRBV6-3 to TRBJ1-5; 9 nucleotides line up with TRBD1. In germline, CDR1 is MNHEY, CDR2 SVGEGT. The CDR3 consists of 14 residues. J lost 6 bases, V lost 5 bases, and 5 bases had no gene match. Here the CDR3 reads CASSATGGGQPQHF. The CDR3 DNA is TGTGCCAGCAGTGCAACAGGGGGCGGTCAGCCCCAGCATTTT.

V gene TRBV12-3 or TRBV12-4 combines with J gene TRBJ1-4; TRBD1 matches at 7 bases. The junction had 4 bases not matched to a gene; V was cut back by 8 bases and J by 1 base. The CDR3 totals 14 residues. For the CDR3, the DNA is TGTGCCAGCGGGCGACAGGGAACTAATGAAAAACTGTTTTTT. Residues: CASGRQGTNEKLFF.

This clonotype was observed a few times. V gene TRBV5-4 combines with J gene TRBJ1-1; TRBD1 is a possible D gene (5 bases). CDR3 size: 15 residues. V was pared by 3 bases and J by 10 bases, with 22 bases between. Germline V gene lookup returns CDR1 SGHNT and CDR2 YYREEE (reference sequence). The CDR3 region has the DNA TGTGCCAGCAGCTACACAGGTCCATCGCGTCTGCGAGCTTTCTTT. Translating it yields CASSYTGPSRLRAFF. Based on the CDR3 plus reference TRBV5-4 and TRBJ1-1, the full variable domain is ETGVTQSPTHLIKTRGQQVTLRCSSQSGHNTVSWYQQALGQGPQFIFQYYREEENGRGNFPPRFSGLQFPNYSSELNVNALELDDSALYLCASSYTGPSRLRAFFGQGTRLTVV.

Within the sample, this clonotype is large. The J gene is TRBJ2-6, the V gene TRBV29-1, with 7 bases that match TRBD1. The V segment lost 5 bases and the J segment 2 bases; nucleotides outside the gene matches: 9. The length of the CDR3 is 16 residues. Germline V gives CDR1 SQVTM, CDR2 ANQGSEA. CDR3: CSVWGRGTTGANVLTF. The CDR3 region has the DNA TGCAGCGTTTGGGGCAGGGGGACGACTGGGGCCAACGTCCTGACTTTC.

In its sample, this clonotype ranks as medium-sized. The chain joins TRBV19 to TRBJ1-1; 12 bases align to TRBD1. The CDR3 sequence is 15 residues long. V lost 8 bases, J lost 6 bases, and 10 bases stayed unmatched. CDR1 and CDR2 (germline): LNHDA, SQIVND (reference sequence). The CDR3 loop is CASGDRGRSVSEAFF. The DNA of the CDR3 is TGTGCCAGTGGGGACAGGGGGCGCAGTGTCTCTGAAGCTTTCTTT. Drawing the rest from reference TRBV19 and TRBJ1-1, the complete variable domain is DGGITQSPKYLFRKEGQNVTLSCEQNLNHDAMYWYRQDPGQGLRLIYYSQIVNDFQKGDIAEGYSVSREKKESFPLTVTSAQKNPTAFYLCASGDRGRSVSEAFFGQGTRLTVV.

This clonotype occurred many times. The chain employs TRBV7-2 and TRBJ2-1, with TRBD1 as a possible D gene (6 bases). Looked up from germline, CDR1 is SGHTA and CDR2 is FQGNSA. Trimming shortened V by 4 bases and J by 16 bases, and 14 bases separated the two germline ends. This CDR3 comprises 11 residues. CDR3 DNA: TGTGCCAGCAGCTCATACCGGGACAAATTCTTC. Translation: CASSSYRDKFF.

This clonotype was seen a handful of times. V and J are TRBV7-9 and TRBJ2-7; TRBD1 might be the D (6 bases). CDR1 and CDR2 (germline): SEHNR, FQNEAQ (reference sequence). Trimming took 5 bases from V and 5 from J, leaving 10 bases between them. CDR3 size: 12 residues. The CDR3 DNA sequence: TGTGCCAGCAGCATTGGACAGAACGAGCAGTACTTC. It is translated as CASSIGQNEQYF.

This clonotype counts as medium-sized. The chain links TRBV6-5 to TRBJ2-1, with TRBD2 identical over 13 bases. Germline lookup yields CDR1 MNHEY and CDR2 SVGAGI. This CDR3 has 15 residues. With 4 bases clipped from V and 4 bases from J, the junction kept 1 base outside the gene matches. CDR3 DNA: TGTGCCAGCAGTTGGACTAGCGGGAGTTACAATGAGCAGTTCTTC. Translating it yields CASSWTSGSYNEQFF.